The subject of this entry is one TCR beta chain. A sample-barcoded 5' primer and a J-beta primer mix were used in a second PCR of roughly 7 to 11 cycles. TCRdb reanalysed the 5' RACE reads using MiXCR and keeps one entry per CDR3 protein. The data show around 1,000,000 distinct CDR3 sequences, under 30% seen once. Germline V lookup: CDR1 SGDLS, CDR2 YYNGEE. V gave up 3 bases and J gave up 6 bases; unmatched junction bases: 7. The CDR3 extends over 16 amino acids. The sample originates from a study of blood T cells in healthy people across ages. This sample also belongs to another study, concerning T cells of mothers and their children.

This sequence joins TRBV9 and TRBJ2-1, with 12 bases aligning to TRBD2. This TCR was recovered from a girl aged 2-9 years in good health. Input material: blood. This chain's CDR3 is CASSDPLAGGTNEQFF. In DNA form, the CDR3 reads TGTGCCAGCAGCGACCCACTAGCGGGGGGAACCAATGAGCAGTTCTTC.